Presented here are 27 T cell receptor beta chains from one specimen sequenced in a study of shared clonotypes between healthy human individuals. Assay: immunoSEQ multiplex PCR; the TCRdb copy retains only in-frame clones and omits some. The sample yields around 510,000 clones, more than 95% seen once. Sequences were obtained from naive CD4+ T cells sorted from blood. Subset reported: CD45RA+ positively selected. Source of these receptors: a woman aged 30 to 39 in good health.

The V gene is TRBV10-2, the J gene TRBJ1-1; the D is unclear. Deletions cut 9 bases from V and 1 base from J, with 9 bases between. Germline V gives CDR1 WSHSY, CDR2 SAAADI. The CDR3 sequence is 12 residues long. The CDR3 protein is CASRRPNTEAFF. Written as DNA, the CDR3 is TGCGCCAGTAGGCGGCCGAACACTGAAGCTTTCTTT.

The chain recombines TRBV7-2 with TRBJ1-3; D is uncertain. This CDR3 has 13 residues. Germline V gene lookup returns CDR1 SGHTA and CDR2 FQGNSA. V was shortened by 4 bases and J by 2 bases, with 6 bases between the two germline ends. The CDR3, as DNA: TGTGCCAGCAGCTCGGGTACTGGAAACACCATATATTTT. Its translation is CASSSGTGNTIYF. The entire variable domain, with the rest obtained from reference TRBV7-2 and TRBJ1-3, is as follows: GAGVSQSPSNKVTEKGKDVELRCDPISGHTALYWYRQSLGQGLEFLIYFQGNSAPDKSGLPSDRFSAERTGGSVSTLTIQRTQQEDSAVYLCASSSGTGNTIYFGEGSWLTVV.

Only one count was recorded for this clone. The chain links TRBV2 to TRBJ2-5, with a possible D match to TRBD1 (6 bases). This CDR3 comprises 13 residues. V dropped 4 bases and J dropped 11 bases, with 17 bases sitting between them. Germline V gene sequence: CDR1 SNHLY, CDR2 FYNNEI. The CDR3 spells CASSGTALLEQYF. CDR3 nucleotides: TGTGCCAGCAGTGGGACAGCCCTACTGGAGCAGTACTTC. Filled out from reference TRBV2 and TRBJ2-5, the complete variable domain reads EPEVTQTPSHQVTQMGQEVILRCVPISNHLYFYWYRQILGQKVEFLVSFYNNEISEKSEIFDDQFSVERPDGSNFTLKIRSTKLEDSAMYFCASSGTALLEQYFGPGTRLLVL.

V gene TRBV6-6 combines with J gene TRBJ2-5, with D unclear. Germline lookup yields CDR1 MNHNY and CDR2 SVGAGI (reference sequence). The V end was cut by 7 bases, the J end by 4 bases, with 7 bases between. The CDR3 sequence is 11 residues long. CDR3 in DNA: TGTGCCAGCACCGATGCAGAGACCCAGTACTTC. This sequence encodes CASTDAETQYF.

This chain connects TRBV28 to TRBJ1-1; 8 bases match TRBD1. This CDR3 spans 18 amino acids. Germline V CDR1 and CDR2: MDHEN, SYDVKM. Trimming at V came to 7 bases and at J to 1 base, leaving 17 bases not matched to a gene. CDR3 in amino acids: CASTRDRLRSPGNTEAFF. The CDR3 DNA reads TGTGCCAGCACCCGGGACAGGTTGCGATCTCCAGGGAACACTGAAGCTTTCTTT.

J is TRBJ2-5 and V is TRBV28; D perhaps matches TRBD1 (6 bases). The germline V gene has CDR1 MDHEN and CDR2 SYDVKM. The CDR3 runs to 14 residues. The V end was cut by 5 bases, the J end by 5 bases, with 15 bases between. CDR3 amino acids: CASSPPGTPETQYF. The CDR3 DNA reads TGTGCCAGCAGTCCTCCCGGGACACCCGAGACCCAGTACTTC.

This chain connects TRBV19 to TRBJ2-5; unclear D gene. The ends were cut back, 1 base at V and 2 bases at J, with 14 bases in the middle. CDR3 size: 16 residues. Germline assignment: CDR1 LNHDA and CDR2 SQIVND (reference sequence). CDR3 DNA: TGTGCCAGTAGTATAGCAAGGTCATCCGCACAAGAGACCCAGTACTTC. Its translation: CASSIARSSAQETQYF.

This chain joins TRBV27 and TRBJ2-3; D is undetermined. The CDR3 consists of 12 residues. Germline loops: CDR1 MNHEY, CDR2 SMNVEV (reference sequence). Trimming took 6 bases from V and 10 from J, leaving 14 bases between them. Here the CDR3 DNA reads TGTGCCAGCAGCCAAGTAGACTTTCCGCAGTATTTT. Encoded protein: CASSQVDFPQYF.

This chain joins TRBV6-5 and TRBJ1-5; TRBD1 matches at 8 bases. With V trimmed by 5 bases and J by 9 bases, 9 bases remained unmatched. The germline V gene encodes CDR1 MNHEY and CDR2 SVGAGI. The CDR3 extends over 14 amino acids. Here the CDR3 DNA reads TGTGCCAGCAGTACCGGACAGGGTATACGGCCCCAGCATTTT. Translated: CASSTGQGIRPQHF.

Here the CDR3 reads CASSLRGEYGYTF. The CDR3 DNA follows: TGTGCCAGCAGTTTACGGGGTGAATATGGCTACACCTTC. This chain connects TRBV28 to TRBJ1-2, with no clear D. Germline loops: CDR1 MDHEN, CDR2 SYDVKM. The CDR3 runs to 13 residues. The V end was cut by 2 bases, the J end by 5 bases, with 9 bases between.

The genes are TRBV19 and TRBJ2-1, with D possibly matching TRBD2 (6 bases). CDR1 is LNHDA and CDR2 is SQIVND in the germline V gene (reference sequence). This CDR3 is 14 amino acids long. The ends were cut back, 2 bases at V and 8 bases at J, with 13 bases in the middle. The CDR3 sequence: CASSINVAADEQFF. The CDR3, as DNA: TGTGCCAGTAGTATAAATGTAGCGGCCGATGAGCAGTTCTTC.

This sequence joins TRBV6-4 and TRBJ1-2; D uncertain. Deletions cut 6 bases from V and 8 bases from J, with 19 bases between. The CDR3 is made up of 14 amino acids. Germline loops: CDR1 MRHNA, CDR2 SNTAGT. The CDR3 is CASSRLIGIGGYTF. The DNA of the CDR3 is TGTGCCAGCAGCCGACTCATTGGGATTGGGGGCTACACCTTC.

V is TRBV2 and J is TRBJ2-7, with D possibly being TRBD1 or TRBD2 (5 bases each). V was cut by 8 bases and J by 3 bases, with 14 bases left in between. Per germline, CDR1 SNHLY and CDR2 FYNNEI. The length of the CDR3 is 13 residues. The CDR3 sequence: CASLRDLGYEQYF. CDR3 sequence (DNA): TGTGCCAGCCTTAGGGACCTAGGCTACGAGCAGTACTTC.

This clone turned up a few times. CDR3 sequence: CASALAGVPYEQYF. The CDR3 nucleotides read TGTGCCAGTGCACTAGCGGGAGTCCCCTACGAGCAGTACTTC. The chain employs TRBV18 and TRBJ2-7; 11 bases agree with TRBD2. This CDR3 is built from 14 residues. V trimming: 9 bases; J trimming: 2 bases; junction bases outside the gene matches: 6. Germline V lookup: CDR1 KGHSH, CDR2 LQKENI.

The V and J genes are TRBV28 and TRBJ2-3; TRBD1 is a possible D gene (6 bases). Trimming shortened V by 8 bases and J by 1 base, and 10 bases separated the two germline ends. Germline loops: CDR1 MDHEN, CDR2 SYDVKM. This CDR3 is built from 13 residues. CDR3 sequence (DNA): TGTGCCAGCTTCAGGGGAGGCACAGATACGCAGTATTTT. The encoded protein is CASFRGGTDTQYF.

The genes are TRBV2 and TRBJ2-1; D might be TRBD2 (5 bases). The germline CDR1 and CDR2 sequences are SNHLY and FYNNEI. The germline V and J ends were trimmed by 8 bases and 1 base, with 15 bases remaining between them. The CDR3 contains 15 residues. In nucleotides, the CDR3 is TGTGCCAGCTCCCGAGAAGCGGTATCCTACAATGAGCAGTTCTTC. It translates to CASSREAVSYNEQFF.

The chain couples TRBV5-5 to TRBJ2-7; a weak D match, TRBD2 (5 bases). V gave up 3 bases and J gave up 3 bases, with 13 bases separating them. Germline V gives CDR1 SGHKS, CDR2 YYEKEE (reference sequence). The CDR3 has 14 residues. CDR3 nucleotide sequence: TGTGCCAGCAGCTCGGGGTCCCTTCTCTACGAGCAGTACTTC. Translated, it gives CASSSGSLLYEQYF.

The chain combines TRBV6-5 with TRBJ1-2; D is unresolved. The V end was cut by 4 bases, the J end by 7 bases, with 7 bases between. Per germline, CDR1 MNHEY and CDR2 SVGAGI. This CDR3 region has 11 residues. The DNA of the CDR3 is TGTGCCAGCAGTTCCCGAGGTGGCTACACCTTC. This translates into CASSSRGGYTF.

CDR3 sequence reads: CASSPGLDEKLFF. The CDR3 bases are TGTGCCAGCTCACCAGGGCTCGACGAAAAACTGTTTTTT. V usage is TRBV18 and J usage is TRBJ1-4; the D is unclear. V shed 2 bases and J shed 8 bases, with 9 bases lying between them. Germline V gene sequence: CDR1 KGHSH, CDR2 LQKENI. This CDR3 has 13 amino acids.

The chain couples TRBV2 to TRBJ2-7; the D gene is possibly TRBD1 (6 bases). Germline lookup yields CDR1 SNHLY and CDR2 FYNNEI. The germline V and J ends were trimmed by 6 bases and 7 bases, with 22 bases remaining between them. CDR3 length: 15 amino acids. The CDR3 here is CASSEGEYALREQYF. DNA of the CDR3: TGTGCCAGCAGCGAGGGGGAATACGCTCTAAGAGAGCAGTACTTC.

The J gene is TRBJ2-5, the V gene TRBV27; no clear D. V was cut by 6 bases and J by 5 bases, with 16 bases left in between. The germline CDR1 and CDR2 sequences are MNHEY and SMNVEV (reference sequence). This CDR3 has 14 residues. Written as DNA, the CDR3 is TGTGCCAGCAGCCGCCGCGCTAGTTGGGAGACCCAGTACTTC. Translated: CASSRRASWETQYF.

In its sample, this clone was seen once. The rearrangement links TRBV10-3 to TRBJ1-2; 7 bases fit TRBD1. CDR1 and CDR2 from the germline V gene are ENHRY and SYGVKD. Trimming at V came to 2 bases and at J to 8 bases, leaving 5 bases not matched to a gene. CDR3 length: 13 amino acids. CDR3 in amino acids: CAISEDREYGYTF. The CDR3 DNA sequence: TGTGCCATCAGTGAGGACAGGGAATACGGCTACACCTTC.

The chain is built from TRBV10-3 and TRBJ1-3; D is uncertain. The CDR3 is 14 residues long. The V end lost 4 bases, the J end lost 0 bases, and 7 bases lay between the germline ends. Germline V gene lookup returns CDR1 ENHRY and CDR2 SYGVKD. The CDR3 DNA sequence: TGTGCCATCAGTGGAGTCAGCTCTGGAAACACCATATATTTT. This gives the protein CAISGVSSGNTIYF.

This clone was detected only once. The chain joins TRBV5-1 to TRBJ1-4, with D maybe TRBD1 (5 bases). This CDR3 region has 16 residues. CDR1 and CDR2 from the germline V gene are SGHRS and YFSETQ. Trimming removed 4 bases from V and 0 bases from J, with 13 bases in between. The chain's CDR3 is CASSPRGDATNEKLFF. The CDR3, as DNA: TGCGCCAGCAGCCCCCGGGGGGATGCAACTAATGAAAAACTGTTTTTT.

V is TRBV2 and J is TRBJ2-3, with 8 bases aligning to TRBD2. The CDR3 runs 15 residues. V trimming: 2 bases; J trimming: 5 bases; junction bases outside the gene matches: 6. The germline V gene encodes CDR1 SNHLY and CDR2 FYNNEI. The CDR3: CASSEQGLAGDTQYF. The CDR3 region has the DNA TGTGCCAGCAGTGAACAGGGTCTAGCGGGAGATACGCAGTATTTT.

This clone was picked up one time. This rearrangement joins TRBV27 to TRBJ2-5; D possibly corresponds to TRBD2 (5 bases). Germline V CDR1 and CDR2: MNHEY, SMNVEV (reference sequence). The CDR3 covers 13 residues. Between the trimmed V and J ends, which lost 5 bases and 7 bases, there was a span of 14 bases. The CDR3 sequence: CASSKEGWWTQYF. The CDR3 DNA follows: TGTGCCAGCAGTAAAGAGGGTTGGTGGACCCAGTACTTC.

The V call is TRBV5-1, the J call TRBJ2-2; D tentatively fits TRBD1 or TRBD2 (5 bases each). Per the germline V gene, CDR1 is SGHRS and CDR2 is YFSETQ. V was clipped by 4 bases and J by 5 bases, with 33 bases between them. This CDR3 has 21 residues. CDR3: CASSSQRHYSTDAPGTGELFF. CDR3 coding DNA: TGCGCCAGCAGCAGCCAACGACATTATTCGACAGACGCTCCGGGGACCGGGGAGCTGTTTTTT.